This T cell receptor (beta chain) was recovered during a study of blood T cell repertoires in COVID-19. The overall study: Sites in the United States, Italy and Spain provided acute and convalescent COVID-19 samples.

Per germline, CDR1 SNHLY and CDR2 FYNNEI. Trimming cost V 6 bases and J 4 bases, with 22 bases left between them. The CDR3 is 17 amino acids. As originally analysed: Amplifying reference gene primers gave estimates of nucleated cell counts. Libraries were prepared by immunoSEQ multiplex PCR; TCRdb keeps only in-frame clonotypes and omits some of them. D and trimming come from the DNA, and the V and J calls and clone size come from that table. The data contain 150,000 to 200,000 clones, almost 90% of them singletons. The TCR was taken from a man aged 50-59 years with acute or convalescent COVID-19. Material for sequencing was peripheral blood. This chain connects TRBV2 to TRBJ2-1, with a weak D call TRBD1 (6 bases). CDR3 in amino acids: CASSRGGVAGFYNEQFF. DNA of the CDR3: TGTGCCAGCAGCAGGGGCGGTGTGGCGGGTTTTTACAATGAGCAGTTCTTC.